A single sample is the source of the 32 T cell receptor beta chains below, sequenced in a study of cytomegalovirus exposure and HLA in healthy donors. Vbeta (60) and Jbeta (13) primers were used in the PCR. Produced via immunoSEQ multiplex PCR; TCRdb's table is partial and in-frame only. The sample gives 150,000 to 200,000 clones, about 59% of which show up once; 2.5% to 3.5% is in the top ten. The sequenced sample was PBMCs. Receptors were obtained from a man between 35 and 55 years old in good health and CMV-seronegative.

This clone has just a few counts. The chain links TRBV5-6 to TRBJ2-7; no reliable D call. V lost 1 base to trimming and J lost 2 bases, with 7 bases between them. Germline values: CDR1 SGHDT, CDR2 YYEEEE. This CDR3 comprises 13 residues. The CDR3 nucleotides are TGTGCCAGCAGCTTGATCCAGGCCTACGAGCAGTACTTC. Translating gives CASSLIQAYEQYF.

The chain uses TRBV18 and TRBJ2-7; perhaps TRBD1 as D (6 bases). The V end lost 1 base, the J end lost 2 bases, and 9 bases lay between the germline ends. Germline V gives CDR1 KGHSH, CDR2 LQKENI. This CDR3 has 14 residues. CDR3 residues: CASSPQDSPYEQYF. Here the CDR3 DNA reads TGTGCCAGCTCACCACAGGACAGTCCCTACGAGCAGTACTTC.

This clone was found a few times. At one end the junction does not follow the germline gene, possibly because of a read error. Other DNA sequences within the sample encode an identical CDR3. The chain links TRBV7-9 to TRBJ2-7; TRBD2 matches 8 bases. CDR1 SEHNR and CDR2 FQNEAQ come from the germline V gene (reference sequence). The CDR3 covers 15 residues. Here the CDR3 DNA reads TGTTCCAGCAGCTTAGCGGGACAAAGCTCCTACGAGCAGTACTTC. Encoded protein: CSSSLAGQSSYEQYF.

The V call is TRBV4-3, the J call TRBJ2-7; 7 nucleotides align to TRBD2. Germline-derived CDR1 and CDR2 are LGHNA and YSLEER. This CDR3 comprises 16 residues. Unmatched junction bases numbered 8, after V lost 0 bases and J lost 3 bases. The CDR3 reads CASSQDPASGFYEQYF. The DNA of the CDR3 is TGCGCCAGCAGCCAAGATCCCGCTAGCGGATTCTACGAGCAGTACTTC.

The chain is built from TRBV27 and TRBJ2-1; 8 bases agree with TRBD1. CDR3 length: 15 residues. The V gene end was trimmed by 9 bases and the J gene end by 1 base; junction bases not matched to a gene: 8. Germline-derived CDR1 and CDR2 are MNHEY and SMNVEV (reference sequence). The CDR3 bases are TGTGCCAGTAAACTGGACAGGGAATCCTACAATGAGCAGTTCTTC. It codes for CASKLDRESYNEQFF.

This CDR3 reads CASSLLTTPYEQYF. CDR3 nucleotides: TGTGCCAGCAGCTTATTAACGACACCATACGAGCAGTACTTC. The chain employs TRBV5-5 and TRBJ2-7; D not resolved. Germline V gives CDR1 SGHKS, CDR2 YYEKEE (reference sequence). The length of the CDR3 is 14 residues. V lost 2 bases and J lost 4, with 13 bases in between.

CDR3 sequence (DNA): TGTGCCAGCAGCTTAAGATTCCGGGAGGAAGAGACCCAGTACTTC. Its protein product is CASSLRFREEETQYF. The rearrangement links TRBV7-8 to TRBJ2-5; TRBD2 matches at 7 bases. V lost 2 bases and J lost 3; bases outside the gene matches: 6. CDR3 length equals 15 residues. In germline, CDR1 is SGHVS, CDR2 FQNEAQ.

The chain recombines TRBV11-2 with TRBJ2-3; 8 nucleotides line up with TRBD1. J was trimmed by 0 bases and V by 6 bases; bases with no gene match: 8. Per germline, CDR1 SGHAT and CDR2 FQNNGV. There are 16 residues in the CDR3. CDR3 in DNA: TGTGCCAGCAGGCAGCTACAGGGGGATAGCACAGATACGCAGTATTTT. It is translated as CASRQLQGDSTDTQYF.

The gene calls are TRBV7-2 and TRBJ2-1; 7 positions match TRBD2. The ends lost 5 bases at V and 7 bases at J; junction bases unmatched: 11. This CDR3 has 15 amino acids. CDR1 is SGHTA and CDR2 is FQGNSA in the germline V gene. The CDR3 loop is CASSTGGGLRNEQFF. CDR3 DNA sequence: TGTGCCAGCAGCACTGGGGGGGGTCTGAGGAATGAGCAGTTCTTC.

The chain combines TRBV27 with TRBJ1-6; no clear D. Trimming left V 6 bases short and J 0 bases short, with 15 bases between. This CDR3 contains 17 residues. The germline V gene has CDR1 MNHEY and CDR2 SMNVEV (reference sequence). CDR3: CASRRMEKSSYNSPLHF. The CDR3 DNA reads as TGTGCCAGCAGACGAATGGAGAAGAGCTCCTATAATTCACCCCTCCACTTT.

The rearrangement joins TRBV27 to TRBJ2-7; 8 bases are shared with TRBD2. The V gene end was trimmed by 0 bases and the J gene end by 3 bases; junction bases not matched to a gene: 4. Germline CDR1 is MNHEY and CDR2 is SMNVEV (reference sequence). CDR3 length: 15 amino acids. CDR3 nucleotides: TGTGCCAGCAGTTTATCAGGGCGGGAGGTCTACGAGCAGTACTTC. Protein product: CASSLSGREVYEQYF.

The chain has TRBV19 and TRBJ1-2; no clear D. The CDR3 extends over 13 amino acids. Trimming shortened V by 5 bases and J by 1 base, and 8 bases separated the two germline ends. Looked up from germline, CDR1 is LNHDA and CDR2 is SQIVND (reference sequence). The CDR3 here is CASSGSDNYGYTF. CDR3 DNA sequence: TGTGCCAGTAGTGGCTCAGATAACTATGGCTACACCTTC.

The chain employs TRBV6-5 and TRBJ1-5; 7 positions agree with TRBD1. Germline CDR1 MNHEY, CDR2 SVGAGI. This CDR3 is 15 amino acids long. Losses at the gene ends were 5 bases for V and 0 bases for J; bases not matched to a gene: 4. This CDR3 is CASSPGQDSNQPQHF. The CDR3 DNA reads TGTGCCAGCAGTCCCGGACAGGATAGCAATCAGCCCCAGCATTTT.

The chain recombines TRBV2 with TRBJ2-1; 7 bases line up with TRBD2. Germline V gene data show CDR1 as SNHLY and CDR2 as FYNNEI. V lost 3 bases and J lost 7; bases outside the gene matches: 6. This CDR3 comprises 14 residues. Here the CDR3 reads CASSEGGAENEQFF. CDR3 sequence (DNA): TGTGCCAGCAGTGAGGGAGGGGCGGAGAATGAGCAGTTCTTC.

The J gene is TRBJ2-1, the V gene TRBV19, with TRBD1 matching over 7 bases. Germline V gene data show CDR1 as LNHDA and CDR2 as SQIVND (reference sequence). The CDR3 runs to 15 residues. With V trimmed by 6 bases and J by 9 bases, 14 bases remained unmatched. The CDR3 sequence is CASSQQGLGEREQFF. The CDR3 coding sequence is TGTGCCAGTAGCCAACAGGGGTTGGGGGAACGTGAGCAGTTCTTC.

The table lists this clone with a few counts. The rearrangement links TRBV19 to TRBJ2-1; 10 bases are shared with TRBD2. From germline, CDR1 is LNHDA and CDR2 SQIVND (reference sequence). Trimming took 4 bases from V and 9 from J; bases not matched to a gene: 12. This CDR3 has 16 amino acids. This CDR3 is CASSRRTGTSAGEQFF. The CDR3 bases are TGTGCCAGTAGTAGAAGGACGGGGACTAGCGCCGGTGAGCAGTTCTTC.

The chain uses TRBV6-1 and TRBJ2-7, with D maybe TRBD1 (5 bases). Looked up from germline, CDR1 is MNHNS and CDR2 is SASEGT. The V and J ends lost 4 bases and 3 bases respectively, with 10 bases between them. The CDR3 covers 13 residues. For the CDR3, the DNA is TGTGCCAGCAGTGTTAGTCAGGGCTACGAGCAGTACTTC. Its translation is CASSVSQGYEQYF.

The rearrangement joins TRBV10-3 to TRBJ1-6, with TRBD1 as a possible D gene (5 bases). This CDR3 has 15 residues. Germline V gene sequence: CDR1 ENHRY, CDR2 SYGVKD. V was trimmed by 2 bases and J by 7 bases, leaving 12 bases between them. The CDR3 sequence: CAISENQGGNSPLHF. In DNA form, the CDR3 reads TGTGCCATCAGTGAGAACCAGGGTGGAAATTCACCCCTCCACTTT.

The chain joins TRBV6-1 to TRBJ2-7; 7 positions match TRBD1. The V segment lost 4 bases and the J segment 4 bases; nucleotides outside the gene matches: 7. Germline CDR1 reads MNHNS; CDR2 reads SASEGT. This CDR3 region has 14 residues. This chain's CDR3 is CASSGEGQIYEQYF. DNA for the CDR3: TGTGCCAGCAGTGGAGAGGGACAGATATACGAGCAGTACTTC.

This sequence joins TRBV6-5 and TRBJ2-3, with D perhaps matching TRBD2 (6 bases). CDR1 MNHEY and CDR2 SVGAGI come from the germline V gene. V dropped 11 bases and J dropped 2 bases, with 11 bases sitting between them. The CDR3 is 12 residues long. CDR3 sequence reads: CAGSGLTDTQYF. The CDR3 nucleotides are TGTGCCGGTAGCGGTCTCACAGATACGCAGTATTTT.

The chain links TRBV11-2 to TRBJ1-1; D perhaps matches TRBD1 (5 bases). Germline lookup yields CDR1 SGHAT and CDR2 FQNNGV. V lost 5 bases to trimming and J lost 4 bases, with 14 bases between them. The CDR3 is made up of 14 amino acids. CDR3 region: CASSLVDSSTEAFF. The CDR3 region has the DNA TGTGCCAGCAGCCTAGTCGACAGCAGCACTGAAGCTTTCTTT.

The V and J genes are TRBV19 and TRBJ1-4; D gene ambiguous. CDR3 length: 16 residues. V lost 1 base and J 7 bases, leaving 16 bases between the germline ends. Germline CDR1 is LNHDA and CDR2 is SQIVND (reference sequence). The chain's CDR3 is CASSIAVGASTEKLFF. The CDR3 DNA sequence: TGTGCCAGTAGTATAGCTGTGGGAGCTTCCACTGAAAAACTGTTTTTT. Based on the CDR3 plus reference TRBV19 and TRBJ1-4, the full variable domain is DGGITQSPKYLFRKEGQNVTLSCEQNLNHDAMYWYRQDPGQGLRLIYYSQIVNDFQKGDIAEGYSVSREKKESFPLTVTSAQKNPTAFYLCASSIAVGASTEKLFFGSGTQLSVL.

The V gene is TRBV6-4, the J gene TRBJ2-1; D may be TRBD2 (6 bases). Germline loops: CDR1 MRHNA, CDR2 SNTAGT. The CDR3 loop spans 15 amino acids. V lost 10 bases and J 2 bases, leaving 18 bases between the germline ends. The CDR3 DNA reads TGTGCCACCTGGATGGGGACTCCCCCCTACAATGAGCAGTTCTTC. Translation: CATWMGTPPYNEQFF.

V is TRBV21-1 and J is TRBJ1-6. TRBV21-1 is tagged as a pseudogene. This CDR3 is 18 amino acids long. CDR3 nucleotide sequence: TGTGCCAGCAGCAAAAGGGATCTGGGCGGAGGCGGTAATTCACCCCTCCACTTT. It translates to CASSKRDLGGGGNSPLHF.

This rearrangement joins TRBV6-5 to TRBJ2-7; 10 nucleotides match TRBD1. V trimming: 5 bases; J trimming: 4 bases; junction bases outside the gene matches: 8. The CDR3 spans 15 residues. Germline-derived CDR1 and CDR2 are MNHEY and SVGAGI. CDR3 loop: CASSRTGGGKYEQYF. The DNA of the CDR3 is TGTGCCAGCAGTCGGACAGGGGGTGGTAAGTACGAGCAGTACTTC.

The chain recombines TRBV14 with TRBJ1-2, with no clear D. There are 14 residues in the CDR3. Germline-derived CDR1 and CDR2 are SGHDN and FVKESK. V was pared by 0 bases and J by 4 bases, with 9 bases between. CDR3: CASSQEATIYGYTF. The CDR3 DNA reads as TGTGCCAGCAGCCAAGAGGCCACCATCTATGGCTACACCTTC.

In DNA, the CDR3 is TGCGCCAGCAGCCTCGGTCGTAGGGGACAGGGGAGTGGCTACACCTTC. This sequence encodes CASSLGRRGQGSGYTF. The rearrangement links TRBV5-1 to TRBJ1-2; the match to TRBD1 covers 10 bases. This CDR3 comprises 16 residues. Germline CDR1 reads SGHRS; CDR2 reads YFSETQ. Trimming removed 4 bases from V and 7 bases from J; junction bases left unmatched: 13.

The gene calls are TRBV6-5 and TRBJ2-5, with D maybe TRBD2 (5 bases). This CDR3 is 14 amino acids long. Trimming left V 5 bases short and J 5 bases short, with 15 bases between. CDR1 is MNHEY and CDR2 is SVGAGI in the germline V gene. The CDR3 nucleotides are TGTGCCAGCAGTCCGGGGAGAAGGGTGGAGACCCAGTACTTC. Amino acids: CASSPGRRVETQYF.

V gene TRBV21-1 combines with J gene TRBJ2-5; TRBD2 is the table's D call and was not checked against the DNA. TRBV21-1 is termed a pseudogene. The CDR3 has 17 amino acids. The CDR3 DNA reads as TGTGCCAGCAGCAAAGAGGGGACTAGCGGGGTCAAAGAGACCCAGTACTTC. Amino acid sequence: CASSKEGTSGVKETQYF.

The V gene is TRBV11-1, the J gene TRBJ2-5; weak D call: TRBD1 (6 bases). Germline CDR1 SGHAT, CDR2 FQDESV (reference sequence). The CDR3 runs to 14 residues. V dropped 5 bases and J dropped 2 bases, with 12 bases sitting between them. The CDR3 region is CASSQRTVQETQYF. The DNA of the CDR3 is TGTGCCAGCAGCCAGCGGACAGTGCAAGAGACCCAGTACTTC.

This chain joins TRBV6-6 and TRBJ2-1; D is undetermined. The CDR3 extends over 12 amino acids. The germline CDR1 and CDR2 sequences are MNHNY and SVGAGI (reference sequence). Trimming removed 2 bases at V and 9 bases at J, with 8 bases between. CDR3 DNA: TGTGCCAGCAGTTACCGAGATATTGAGCAGTTCTTC. It translates to CASSYRDIEQFF.

The rearrangement joins TRBV28 to TRBJ2-3; 8 positions match TRBD1. The V gene end was trimmed by 8 bases and the J gene end by 5 bases; junction bases not matched to a gene: 21. The CDR3 sequence is 18 residues long. From germline, CDR1 is MDHEN and CDR2 SYDVKM. In DNA form, the CDR3 reads TGTGCCAGCGCATCCCGGTGGGGCAGGGGGCAGATAGGAGATACGCAGTATTTT. It specifies CASASRWGRGQIGDTQYF. The full variable domain, in which reference TRBV28 and TRBJ2-3 provide the parts outside the CDR3, is DVKVTQSSRYLVKRTGEKVFLECVQDMDHENMFWYRQDPGLGLRLIYFSYDVKMKEKGDIPEGYSVSREKKERFSLILESASTNQTSMYLCASASRWGRGQIGDTQYFGPGTRLTVL.